A selection of T cell receptor beta chains follows, all from one sample in a study of regulatory T cells in long-lasting Graves disease. One entry per CDR3 protein, called by TCRdb with MiXCR from the multiplex PCR reads. The sample contains around 450,000 distinct CDR3 sequences, about 16% of which appear only once. The same sample was also studied in work on T cells in Graves' hyperthyroidism and ophthalmopathy.

The sample consisted of peripheral blood mononuclear cells (PBMCs), taken at new diagnosis, from a patient treated with antithyroid drugs. The origin of the receptors is a man in his forties with Graves disease. CDR3s include the opening cysteine and the closing phenylalanine or tryptophan. A D gene is named only where the DNA matches it firmly. Rows give clone size only sometimes, using once, few, many, or a class for an expanded clone.

>TRBD1|TRBV14|TRBJ2-2|-
TGTGCCAGCAGCCAAAGACCGGGACAGGGGGATTCGTCTTCCGGGGAGCTGTTTTTT
CASSQRPGQGDSSSGELFF
>TRBD2|TRBV19|TRBJ2-1|-
TGTGCCAGTAGTATAGGTAGCGGGAGGTTCTCCTACAATGAGCAGTTCTTC
CASSIGSGRFSYNEQFF
>TRBD2|TRBV28|TRBJ2-1|-
TGTGCCAGCAGTGAAACCCCAGGGAGGGGTTCCTACAATGAGCAGTTCTTC
CASSETPGRGSYNEQFF
>-|TRBV28|TRBJ1-1|few
TGTGCCAGCAGCTCCCCCTCCGGGGGGGACACTGAAGCTTTCTTT
CASSSPSGGDTEAFF
>TRBD1|TRBV11-2|TRBJ1-1|many
TGTGCCAGCAGCCCAGAACAGGGGATAGGCACTGAAGCTTTCTTT
CASSPEQGIGTEAFF
>TRBD2|TRBV7-3|TRBJ2-1|many
TGTGCCAGCAGCTTAGGCGGGAGTTTAAATGAGCAGTTCTTC
CASSLGGSLNEQFF
>-|TRBV29-1|TRBJ2-3|-
TGCAGCGTTGAGTTGACGGGAACAGATACGCAGTATTTT
CSVELTGTDTQYF
>-|TRBV20-1|TRBJ2-5|few
TGCAGTGCTAGAGTGGGGATAGAGACCCAGTACTTC
CSARVGIETQYF
>TRBD2|TRBV30|TRBJ2-3|-
TGTGCCTGGATGAGAGTCTGGACTAGCGGGAGCGCAGATACGCAGTATTTT
CAWMRVWTSGSADTQYF
>-|TRBV2|TRBJ2-1|many
TGTGCCAGTGCGCCGGGCCTACCGGGAAATGAGCAGTTCTTC
CASAPGLPGNEQFF
>TRBD1|TRBV12-5|TRBJ2-4|-
TGTGCTAGTGGCCCGGGACAGGGGAACAAAAACATTCAGTACTTC
CASGPGQGNKNIQYF
>-|TRBV28|TRBJ2-1|many
TGTGCCAGCAGTCCTGCACTAGCCGGCGATTTGTTTCGTGATGAGCAGTTCTTC
CASSPALAGDLFRDEQFF
>-|TRBV3-1|TRBJ2-7|many
TGTGCCAGCAGCCAAGACCCAGGGCAGGCCTACGAGCAGTACTTC
CASSQDPGQAYEQYF
>-|TRBV28|TRBJ1-1|many
TGTGCCGGGGGGCGGGAGACTGAAGCTTTCTTT
CAGGRETEAFF
>-|TRBV18|TRBJ1-2|many
TGTGCCAGCTCACCCAACTATGGCTACACCTTC
CASSPNYGYTF
>TRBD1|TRBV7-9|TRBJ2-7|many
TGTGCCAGCAGCTGGACAGGGACGGGCTCCTACGAGCAGTACTTC
CASSWTGTGSYEQYF
>TRBD1|TRBV19|TRBJ2-1|-
TGTGCCAGCAGCCGGGACAGGGATGGTCATGAGCAGTTCTTC
CASSRDRDGHEQFF
>TRBD2|TRBV29-1|TRBJ2-1|many
TGCAGCGCCGAGGGACTAGCGGATAACAATGAGCAGTTCTTC
CSAEGLADNNEQFF
>-|TRBV12-3/TRBV12-4|TRBJ2-1|-
TGTGCCACCAGTTGGGGGAACAATGAGCAGTTCTTC
CATSWGNNEQFF
>TRBD2|TRBV3-1|TRBJ2-5|many
TGTGCCAGCAGCCCCATCCTAGCGGGAGCCGGGGAGACCCAGTACTTC
CASSPILAGAGETQYF
>-|TRBV4-1|TRBJ2-3|few
TGCGCCAGCAGCCAGCTCGACTGGGGAGATACGCAGTATTTT
CASSQLDWGDTQYF
>-|TRBV5-6|TRBJ2-1|many
TGTGCCAGCAGCCCCGAATTAAGCCCCCCGAGAAACAATGAGCAGTTCTTC
CASSPELSPPRNNEQFF
>-|TRBV19|TRBJ2-1|-
TGTGCCAGTAGCCCTTGGGAGAACAATGAGCAGTTCTTC
CASSPWENNEQFF
>-|TRBV18|TRBJ1-4|many
TGTGCCAGCTCACCACCGTTGGCAGGAGCCAAAGAAAAACTGTTTTTT
CASSPPLAGAKEKLFF
>-|TRBV24-1|TRBJ2-6|-
TGTGCCACCAGGCGGGCTACAGGGAAGTTGCCTGGGGCCAACGTCCTGACTTTC
CATRRATGKLPGANVLTF
>-|TRBV27|TRBJ1-1|many
TGTGCCAGCAGAGCGATCAGGGGAATGAACACTGAAGCTTTCTTT
CASRAIRGMNTEAFF
>TRBD2|TRBV5-1|TRBJ2-7|many
TGCGCCAGCAGCATAACTAGCGGGGGCTACGAGCAGTACTTC
CASSITSGGYEQYF
>-|TRBV24-1|TRBJ1-2|many
TGTGCCACCAGTCCAGACGGGGACTATGGCTACACCTTC
CATSPDGDYGYTF
>-|TRBV6-1|TRBJ2-7|many
TGTGCCAGCGGACGGACCCACGAGCAGTACTTC
CASGRTHEQYF
>TRBD2|TRBV2|TRBJ2-1|-
TGTGCCAGCAGTGCGACTAGCGGGAGGAATAATGAGCAGTTCTTC
CASSATSGRNNEQFF
>-|TRBV5-5|TRBJ1-5|-
TGTGCCAGCAGCTTGGGAAGGTACAATCAGCCCCAGCATTTT
CASSLGRYNQPQHF
>-|TRBV19|TRBJ2-3|few
TGTGCCAGTAGTAACCCCCGGTGGAGTTTGTCTAGCACAGATACGCAGTATTTT
CASSNPRWSLSSTDTQYF
>-|TRBV7-3|TRBJ1-1|few
TGTGCCAGCGTCCTTTGGGGGAAAACTGAAGCTTTCTTT
CASVLWGKTEAFF
>-|TRBV27|TRBJ1-1|many
TGTGCCAGCAGTTCCCCACAGGGAAGCACTGAAGCTTTCTTT
CASSSPQGSTEAFF
>TRBD2|TRBV5-1|TRBJ2-2|many
TGCGCCAGCAGCTTGGTAGCGGGCGCGTCGAACACCGGGGAGCTGTTTTTT
CASSLVAGASNTGELFF
>-|TRBV5-5|TRBJ1-2|many
TGTGCCAGCAGCTTGGAGCCAGGGTTCGGCTACACCTTC
CASSLEPGFGYTF
>TRBD2|TRBV6-5|TRBJ2-1|few
TGTGCCAGCAGTTTTCTAGCGGGTCAGGGTGAGCAGTTCTTC
CASSFLAGQGEQFF
>TRBD1|TRBV10-3|TRBJ1-2|-
TGTGCCATTCAGGGGACAGGGGGCGAAAAAGACTATGGCTACACCTTC
CAIQGTGGEKDYGYTF
>-|TRBV19|TRBJ2-6|-
TGTGCCAGTAGTCCCAGGACAGCAAGCTCTGGGGCCAACGTCCTGACTTTC
CASSPRTASSGANVLTF
>-|TRBV7-8|TRBJ2-5|few
TGTGCCAGCACCCAACGCCTTTTGGGACTGGGCGAGACCCAGTACTTC
CASTQRLLGLGETQYF
>-|TRBV11-2|TRBJ1-1|many
TGTGCCAGCAGCTTAGAAAGTAAAACTGAAGCTTTCTTT
CASSLESKTEAFF
>-|TRBV18|TRBJ2-3|many
TGTGCCAGCTCACCTACGGAGCGCACAGATACGCAGTATTTT
CASSPTERTDTQYF
>-|TRBV15|TRBJ2-3|few
TGTGCCACCAGCGCAGAAACAGCGGACGGCACAGATACGCAGTATTTT
CATSAETADGTDTQYF
>TRBD2|TRBV5-1|TRBJ2-1|-
TGCGCCAGCAGCGGGGGGACTAGCGGGAGGGCCGTCTACAATGAGCAGTTCTTC
CASSGGTSGRAVYNEQFF
>-|TRBV27|TRBJ2-7|few
TGTGCCAGCAGTTCCCGGGGCCCTCTTTACGAGCAGTACTTC
CASSSRGPLYEQYF
>-|TRBV30|TRBJ2-5|many
TGTGCCTGGAGTGTAGGAGCTAAACAAGAGACCCAGTACTTC
CAWSVGAKQETQYF
>TRBD2|TRBV5-6|TRBJ2-1|few
TGTGCCAGCAGCTTGACGGGAGGGCCTTCGGATGAGCAGTTCTTC
CASSLTGGPSDEQFF
>-|TRBV27|TRBJ1-5|-
TGTGCCAGCAGTCCAAGGGTCAGTACGGCGCCCCAGCATTTT
CASSPRVSTAPQHF
>TRBD2|TRBV27|TRBJ2-3|few
TGTGCCAGCAGACCTTCGGTGGTAGCGGGGGGCACAGATACGCAGTATTTT
CASRPSVVAGGTDTQYF
>TRBD2|TRBV28|TRBJ2-1|many
TGTGCCAGCAGTTCCCCTTCAGCGGGAGCGTACAATGAGCAGTTCTTC
CASSSPSAGAYNEQFF
>-|TRBV5-1|TRBJ1-1|many
TGTGCCAGCAGCTTTCGCATGAACACTGAAGCTTTCTTT
CASSFRMNTEAFF
>TRBD1|TRBV6-2/TRBV6-3|TRBJ2-7|few
TGTGCCAGCAGTCAAGCCGGGACAGGGGGAGTTGGCGAGCAGTACTTC
CASSQAGTGGVGEQYF
>-|TRBV12-5|TRBJ2-3|many
TGTGCTAGTGGTTTGGCATCGGCGGCTATAACGCAGTATTTT
CASGLASAAITQYF
>-|TRBV5-5|TRBJ2-7|many
TGTGCCAGCAGCTTGGCCGAGACAGGATTCTACGAGCAGTACTTC
CASSLAETGFYEQYF
>-|TRBV29-1|TRBJ2-7|-
TGCAGCGTTGCGAGCGGGTACGAGCAGTACTTC
CSVASGYEQYF